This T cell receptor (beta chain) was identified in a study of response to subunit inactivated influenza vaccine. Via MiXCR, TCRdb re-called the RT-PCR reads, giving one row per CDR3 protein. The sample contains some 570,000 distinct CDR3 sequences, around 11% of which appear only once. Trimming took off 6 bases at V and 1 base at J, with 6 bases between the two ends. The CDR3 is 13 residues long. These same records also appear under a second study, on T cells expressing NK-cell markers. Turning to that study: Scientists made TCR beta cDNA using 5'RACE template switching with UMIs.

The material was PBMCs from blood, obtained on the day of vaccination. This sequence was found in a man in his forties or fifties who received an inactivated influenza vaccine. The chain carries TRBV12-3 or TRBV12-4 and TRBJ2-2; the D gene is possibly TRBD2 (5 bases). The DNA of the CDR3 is TGTGCCAGCAGACGGGGGAACACCGGGGAGCTGTTTTTT. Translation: CASRRGNTGELFF.